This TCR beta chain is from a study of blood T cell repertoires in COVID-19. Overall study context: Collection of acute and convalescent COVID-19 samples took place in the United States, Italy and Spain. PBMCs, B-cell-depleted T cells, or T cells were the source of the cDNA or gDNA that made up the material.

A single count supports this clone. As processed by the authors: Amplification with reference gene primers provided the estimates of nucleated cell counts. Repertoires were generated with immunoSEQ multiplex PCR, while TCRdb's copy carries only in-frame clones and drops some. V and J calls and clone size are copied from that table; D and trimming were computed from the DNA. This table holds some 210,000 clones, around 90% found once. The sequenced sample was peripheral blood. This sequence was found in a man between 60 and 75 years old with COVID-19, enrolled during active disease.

CDR3 residues: CASSPGLAGNNEQFF. Written as DNA, the CDR3 is TGTGCCAGCAGCCCTGGACTAGCGGGCAACAATGAGCAGTTCTTC. The chain couples TRBV11-2 to TRBJ2-1; 11 bases line up with TRBD2. Germline lookup yields CDR1 SGHAT and CDR2 FQNNGV. V was clipped by 5 bases and J by 5 bases; unmatched bases: 5. The CDR3 is made up of 15 amino acids.